This T cell receptor (beta chain) is from a study of tumor-infiltrating T cells and Merkel cell polyomavirus (dated by TCRdb to 2016 to 2017). With regard to the full study: CD8+ T cells specific for the Merkel cell polyomavirus KLL epitope were examined in Merkel cell carcinoma patients. In approximately 15 samples, KLL-tetramer-sorted cells taken from blood or tumor-infiltrating lymphocytes underwent TRB sequencing, as did roughly twelve matched whole-tumor samples. Most whole-tumor samples were roughly 26-micron curls cut from formalin-fixed, paraffin-embedded tissue blocks. Of all the tumor samples in the study, one was a frozen nodal tumor digest and another was a flash-frozen core biopsy of a metastasis. Patients presented at varying disease stages and were followed for a median of 2.7 years, with a range of 1. Patients received varied, non-standardized therapies including chemotherapy, radiation and immunotherapies. The study at large found these results: KLL-specific TRB repertoires were found to be diverse and largely private, with only one public clonotype, shared by two patients, identified among hundreds of unique sequences. Only a single viral epitope was studied, so T cells against other Merkel cell polyomavirus epitopes were not captured. One limitation of the study is the small sample size (n of about twelve patients). A significant MCC-specific survival advantage (P = 0.0051) was associated with tumors having more unique KLL-specific clonotypes (roughly 5-108 vs 0-3). Significantly improved MCC-specific survival was associated with a higher intratumoral fraction of KLL-specific T cells (roughly 1.8-20% versus about 0-0.15%).

By immunohistochemistry, the tumors of all patients showed robust positive staining for Merkel cell polyomavirus Large T antigen. More than 10 Merkel cell carcinoma patients were included, each with robust KLL-tetramer+ populations (above 0.04% of CD8+ T cells) in blood and/or cultured TIL. Every patient was Caucasian, and patient ages had a median of approximately 60 years and ranged from about 50 to 77 years. For patients with unknown primaries who presented with nodal disease, or in cases where primary tissue was insufficient, lymph node tumors were analyzed. Library preparation employed the immunoSEQ multiplex PCR assay. Genomic DNA extraction, TRB sequencing and normalization were performed by Adaptive Biotechnologies (Seattle, WA). Concerning the study's data processing: Clonality was computed as one minus Shannon entropy of productive TRB sequences normalized by log2 of unique productive sequences. KLL-specific clonotypes in tumors were identified by matching TCRbeta CDR3 amino acid sequences to those from the tetramer-sorted sample of each patient. Held by TCRdb, this immuneACCESS table contains in-frame sequences only and omits some clones. Under half of the omission traces to an unresolved V gene where checked; the cause of the rest is unknown. V, J and clone size were drawn from that table, and D and trimming were deduced from the DNA. The sample has some 25,000 clones on record, 87% of them singletons. Clones ranked in the top ten supply about 2.9% of the sample.

A remark on this clone: Its binding antigen is unknown. There are no base qualities to consult, and no much larger clone falls within one base.

The sequence was obtained from a man in his fifties with Merkel cell carcinoma. Sequencing was done on a sample of lymph node tissue.

For the CDR3, the sequence is CASSLEGGAHGNQPQHF. The nucleotides are TGCGCCAGCAGCTTGGAGGGGGGGGCGCACGGCAATCAGCCCCAGCATTTT. The chain is encoded by TRBV5-1 joined to TRBJ1-5, and the D gene may be TRBD1, 6 bases matching. V and J lose 0 bases and 2 bases, and a span of 15 bases separates them. CDR1 and CDR2, looked up from the germline V gene, are SGHRS and YFSETQ. The CDR3 covers 17 residues, taking in both the cysteine and the phenylalanine. The DNA shown is the 51-base CDR3, in frame from base 1.